The subject of this entry is one T cell receptor (beta chain). This entry is derived from a study of blood T cell repertoires in COVID-19. Deletions cut 5 bases from V and 4 bases from J, with 14 bases between. CDR1 MRHNA and CDR2 SNTAGT come from the germline V gene. The CDR3 length is 14 residues. Clones were sequenced by immunoSEQ multiplex PCR, and TCRdb holds only the in-frame ones, with some missing. The sample includes some 300,000 clones, under 90% of them seen just once. The clonotype originates from a woman in her forties or fifties who had been exposed to COVID-19. V and J are TRBV6-4 and TRBJ1-1; D perhaps matches TRBD1 (5 bases). What was sequenced was PBMCs or T cells enriched from blood (not recorded which). The CDR3 DNA follows: TGTGCCAGCAGTCAGGGTGGAATCGGCACTGAAGCTTTCTTT. Translation gives CASSQGGIGTEAFF.